This entry is about one T cell receptor beta chain. Antigen: not known. Some clones are missing from TCRdb's copy, which holds only in-frame ones; the method was immunoSEQ multiplex PCR. The sample records around 60,000 clones, more than 60% being singletons. These data belong to a study of neoadjuvant anti-PD-1 for oral cavity cancer. Study observations and caveats: Treg/Th17 ratio rose with pretreatment blood and fell with post-treatment tumor TCRbeta clonality. Each response group had just a few patients in TCR analyses.

This TCR was recovered from a person aged 35-79 years with oral cavity squamous cell carcinoma. The sequencing here drew on PBMCs, taken before nivolumab (anti-PD-1) treatment.

CDR3 DNA sequence: TGTGCCTGGAGCCAGAGGGACACTGAAGCTTTCTTT. Translation: CAWSQRDTEAFF. The V call is TRBV30, the J call TRBJ1-1; D ambiguous. The CDR3 loop spans 12 amino acids. V dropped 3 bases and J dropped 3 bases, with 8 bases sitting between them. Germline-derived CDR1 and CDR2 are GTSNPN and SVGIG (reference sequence).